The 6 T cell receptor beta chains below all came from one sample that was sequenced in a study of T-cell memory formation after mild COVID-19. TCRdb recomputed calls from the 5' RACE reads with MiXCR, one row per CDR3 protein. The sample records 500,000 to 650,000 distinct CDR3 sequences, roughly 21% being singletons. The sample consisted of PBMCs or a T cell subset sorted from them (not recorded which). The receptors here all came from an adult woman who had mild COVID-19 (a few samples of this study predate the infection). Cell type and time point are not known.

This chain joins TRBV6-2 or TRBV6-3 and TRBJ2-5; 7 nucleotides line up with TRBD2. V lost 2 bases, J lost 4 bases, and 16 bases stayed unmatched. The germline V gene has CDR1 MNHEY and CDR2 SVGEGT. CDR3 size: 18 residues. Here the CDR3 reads CASSYGNGLAGVRETQYF. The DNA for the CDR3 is TGTGCCAGCAGTTACGGGAATGGACTCGCGGGAGTACGAGAGACCCAGTACTTC.

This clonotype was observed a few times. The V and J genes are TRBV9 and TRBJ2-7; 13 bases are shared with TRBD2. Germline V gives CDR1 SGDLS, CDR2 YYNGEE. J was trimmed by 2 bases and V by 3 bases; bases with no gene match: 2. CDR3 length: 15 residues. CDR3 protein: CASSAGTSGAYEQYF. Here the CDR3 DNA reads TGTGCCAGCAGCGCGGGGACTAGCGGGGCCTACGAGCAGTACTTC.

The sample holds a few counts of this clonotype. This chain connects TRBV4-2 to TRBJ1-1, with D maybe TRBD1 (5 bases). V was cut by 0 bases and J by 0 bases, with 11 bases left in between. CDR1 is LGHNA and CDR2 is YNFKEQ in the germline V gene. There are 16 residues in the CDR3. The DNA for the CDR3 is TGTGCCAGCAGCCAAGATCTAATGGGGGTGAACACTGAAGCTTTCTTT. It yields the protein CASSQDLMGVNTEAFF.

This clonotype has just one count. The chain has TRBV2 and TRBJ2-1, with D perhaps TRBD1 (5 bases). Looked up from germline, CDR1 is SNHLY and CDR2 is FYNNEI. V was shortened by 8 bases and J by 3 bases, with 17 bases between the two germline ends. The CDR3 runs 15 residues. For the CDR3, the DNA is TGTGCCAGCGAGTGGGGCCAGGGAAACTACAATGAGCAGTTCTTC. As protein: CASEWGQGNYNEQFF.

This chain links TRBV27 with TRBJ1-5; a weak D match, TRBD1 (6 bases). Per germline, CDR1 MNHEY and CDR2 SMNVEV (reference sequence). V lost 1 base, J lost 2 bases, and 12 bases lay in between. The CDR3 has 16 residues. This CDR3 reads CASSLLGRGGNQPQHF. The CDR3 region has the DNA TGTGCCAGCAGTTTATTAGGCAGGGGCGGCAATCAGCCCCAGCATTTT.

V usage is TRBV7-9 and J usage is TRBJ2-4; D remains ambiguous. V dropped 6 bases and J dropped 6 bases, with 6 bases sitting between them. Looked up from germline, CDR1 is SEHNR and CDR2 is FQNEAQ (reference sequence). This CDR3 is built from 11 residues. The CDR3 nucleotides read TGTGCCAGCAGGTTTGGAAACATTCAGTACTTC. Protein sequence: CASRFGNIQYF. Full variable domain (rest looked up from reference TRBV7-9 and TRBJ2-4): DTGVSQNPRHKITKRGQNVTFRCDPISEHNRLYWYRQTLGQGPEFLTYFQNEAQLEKSRLLSDRFSAERPKGSFSTLEIQRTEQGDSAMYLCASRFGNIQYFGAGTRLSVL.